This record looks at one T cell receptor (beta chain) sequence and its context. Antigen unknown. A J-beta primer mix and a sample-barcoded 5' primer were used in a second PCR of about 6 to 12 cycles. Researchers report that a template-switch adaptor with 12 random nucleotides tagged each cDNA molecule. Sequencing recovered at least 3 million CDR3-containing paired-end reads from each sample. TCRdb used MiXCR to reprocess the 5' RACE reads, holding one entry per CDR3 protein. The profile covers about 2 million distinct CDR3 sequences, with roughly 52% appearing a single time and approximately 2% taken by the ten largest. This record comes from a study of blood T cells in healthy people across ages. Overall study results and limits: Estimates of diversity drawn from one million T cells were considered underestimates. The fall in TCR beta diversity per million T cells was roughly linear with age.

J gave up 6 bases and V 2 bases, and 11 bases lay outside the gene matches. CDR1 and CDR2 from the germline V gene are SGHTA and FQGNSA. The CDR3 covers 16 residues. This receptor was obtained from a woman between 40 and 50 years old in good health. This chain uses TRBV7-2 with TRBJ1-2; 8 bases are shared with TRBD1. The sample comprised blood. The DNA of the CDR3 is TGTGCCAGCAGCTTAAAGGACAGGGAGAAAGTGGATGGCTACACCTTC. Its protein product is CASSLKDREKVDGYTF.